These 17 T cell receptor beta chains originate from one sample sequenced in a study of cytomegalovirus exposure and HLA in healthy donors. Profiled with immunoSEQ multiplex PCR; TCRdb holds only in-frame clones, not every one. The sample has about 220,000 clones; around 80% are singletons. The specimen was PBMCs. Source of these receptors: a woman aged 25 to 39 in good health and CMV-seropositive.

The chain has TRBV5-1 and TRBJ1-2; D gene unclear. Germline lookup yields CDR1 SGHRS and CDR2 YFSETQ. V lost 3 bases and J lost 5, with 5 bases in between. The CDR3 consists of 11 residues. CDR3: CASSSGYGYTF. In nucleotides, the CDR3 is TGCGCCAGCAGCTCGGGTTATGGCTACACCTTC.

This sequence joins TRBV5-1 and TRBJ2-3; 13 bases align to TRBD2. There are 15 residues in the CDR3. The junction had 3 bases not matched to a gene; V was cut back by 4 bases and J by 4 bases. Germline loops: CDR1 SGHRS, CDR2 YFSETQ. CDR3 sequence: CASSGLAGVADTQYF. DNA for the CDR3: TGCGCCAGCAGCGGACTAGCGGGAGTTGCAGATACGCAGTATTTT.

The chain combines TRBV27 with TRBJ2-1; tentative D call: TRBD1 (6 bases). Germline V lookup: CDR1 MNHEY, CDR2 SMNVEV (reference sequence). CDR3 length equals 14 residues. Trimming took 3 bases from V and 7 from J, leaving 13 bases between them. The CDR3 protein is CASSFVDSPNEQFF. CDR3 bases: TGTGCCAGCAGTTTCGTGGACAGTCCAAATGAGCAGTTCTTC.

The rearrangement uses TRBV18 and TRBJ2-1; weak D call: TRBD2 (5 bases). Germline CDR1 reads KGHSH; CDR2 reads LQKENI. The CDR3 spans 16 residues. Deletions cut 2 bases from V and 5 bases from J, with 16 bases between. The CDR3 DNA is TGTGCCAGCTCACCAAGCGGCGGACTGGGGAACAATGAGCAGTTCTTC. Translating gives CASSPSGGLGNNEQFF.

V usage is TRBV9 and J usage is TRBJ2-5, with D perhaps TRBD1 or TRBD2 (5 bases each). Germline-derived CDR1 and CDR2 are SGDLS and YYNGEE. CDR3 size: 13 residues. V was shortened by 4 bases and J by 1 base, with 8 bases between the two germline ends. CDR3 amino acids: CASSQGPQETQYF. Written as DNA, the CDR3 is TGTGCCAGCAGCCAGGGACCCCAAGAGACCCAGTACTTC. Together with reference TRBV9 and TRBJ2-5, the CDR3 gives the full variable domain: DSGVTQTPKHLITATGQRVTLRCSPRSGDLSVYWYQQSLDQGLQFLIQYYNGEERAKGNILERFSAQQFPDLHSELNLSSLELGDSALYFCASSQGPQETQYFGPGTRLLVL.

The chain is built from TRBV6-5 and TRBJ2-5, with D maybe TRBD2 (5 bases). Germline values: CDR1 MNHEY, CDR2 SVGAGI. Between the trimmed V and J ends, which lost 0 bases and 5 bases, there was a span of 13 bases. The length of the CDR3 is 15 residues. CDR3 in amino acids: CASSYSKAVTETQYF. DNA for the CDR3: TGTGCCAGCAGTTACTCGAAAGCGGTAACCGAGACCCAGTACTTC.

This rearrangement joins TRBV9 to TRBJ1-2; 7 bases align to TRBD1. V shed 3 bases, J shed 2 bases, and the junction held 7 bases outside the gene matches. The germline CDR1 and CDR2 sequences are SGDLS and YYNGEE. The CDR3 length is 15 residues. CDR3 loop: CASSAVGTVNYGYTF. DNA of the CDR3: TGTGCCAGCAGCGCCGTCGGGACAGTAAACTATGGCTACACCTTC.

The chain employs TRBV2 and TRBJ2-2; D unclear. CDR1 and CDR2 (germline): SNHLY, FYNNEI. CDR3 length equals 14 residues. V was pared by 6 bases and J by 3 bases, with 11 bases between. The CDR3 nucleotides are TGTGCCAGCAGCTTCGATAGATACACCGGGGAGCTGTTTTTT. Its protein product is CASSFDRYTGELFF.

The V and J genes are TRBV4-2 and TRBJ2-3, with 8 nucleotides matching TRBD1. Germline V gives CDR1 LGHNA, CDR2 YNFKEQ. Unmatched junction bases numbered 3, after V lost 4 bases and J lost 3 bases. CDR3 size: 14 residues. The CDR3, as DNA: TGTGCCAGCAGCCTCAGACAGGGGACAGATACGCAGTATTTT. Its translation: CASSLRQGTDTQYF.

The chain links TRBV4-1 to TRBJ1-5; weak D call: TRBD1 (5 bases). Between the trimmed V and J ends, which lost 4 bases and 5 bases, there was a span of 15 bases. Germline V lookup: CDR1 MGHRA, CDR2 YSYEKL. This CDR3 region has 15 residues. The CDR3 DNA is TGCGCCAGCAGCCCCCTACCAGGGAGCGATCAGCCCCAGCATTTT. It translates to CASSPLPGSDQPQHF.

The chain is built from TRBV6-5 and TRBJ2-5, with no clear D. Looked up from germline, CDR1 is MNHEY and CDR2 is SVGAGI. Trimming shortened V by 10 bases and J by 2 bases, and 17 bases separated the two germline ends. The CDR3 extends over 14 amino acids. The CDR3 DNA sequence: TGTGCCACCACCCTCCCGGACGGACAAGAGACCCAGTACTTC. Protein sequence: CATTLPDGQETQYF.

The V gene is TRBV5-1, the J gene TRBJ2-7, with 13 bases fitting TRBD2. CDR1 and CDR2 from the germline V gene are SGHRS and YFSETQ. V trimming: 2 bases; J trimming: 7 bases; junction bases outside the gene matches: 9. The CDR3 covers 16 residues. CDR3 in amino acids: CASSLGLAGAFFEQYF. DNA for the CDR3: TGCGCCAGCAGCTTAGGACTAGCGGGAGCTTTCTTTGAGCAGTACTTC.

The genes are TRBV30 and TRBJ1-5, with 10 nucleotides matching TRBD1. The germline CDR1 and CDR2 sequences are GTSNPN and SVGIG (reference sequence). This CDR3 has 16 amino acids. V was clipped by 1 base and J by 5 bases; unmatched bases: 8. CDR3 residues: CAWSARDRGWDQPQHF. The CDR3, as DNA: TGTGCCTGGAGTGCCCGGGACAGGGGATGGGATCAGCCCCAGCATTTT.

The chain recombines TRBV18 with TRBJ1-2, with no clear D. Per germline, CDR1 KGHSH and CDR2 LQKENI. The CDR3 loop spans 13 amino acids. Trimming removed 3 bases at V and 3 bases at J, with 8 bases between. CDR3 region: CASSPSADYGYTF. The CDR3 region has the DNA TGTGCCAGCTCACCTTCGGCAGACTATGGCTACACCTTC.

This rearrangement joins TRBV25-1 to TRBJ2-5, with D possibly TRBD1 on 6 matching bases. V was trimmed by 6 bases and J by 2 bases, leaving 13 bases between them. The CDR3 is 14 residues long. Germline CDR1 reads MGHDK; CDR2 reads SYGVNS. The CDR3 loop is CASRPRQGQETQYF. The CDR3 bases are TGTGCCAGCAGACCGCGCCAGGGGCAAGAGACCCAGTACTTC.

This rearrangement joins TRBV27 to TRBJ2-7; no reliable D call. Germline CDR1 is MNHEY and CDR2 is SMNVEV (reference sequence). The CDR3 is made up of 16 amino acids. V was pared by 0 bases and J by 2 bases, with 14 bases between. The CDR3: CASSLSLSPVTYEQYF. CDR3 coding DNA: TGTGCCAGCAGTTTATCGCTAAGTCCGGTTACCTACGAGCAGTACTTC.

This clone appeared a few times. The V and J genes are TRBV2 and TRBJ1-5, with 9 positions matching TRBD1. The CDR3 has 15 amino acids. The junction had 4 bases not matched to a gene; V was cut back by 6 bases and J by 1 base. Germline CDR1 reads SNHLY; CDR2 reads FYNNEI. The CDR3 protein is CASRFDRGSNQPQHF. CDR3 nucleotide sequence: TGTGCCAGCAGATTTGACAGGGGGAGCAATCAGCCCCAGCATTTT.